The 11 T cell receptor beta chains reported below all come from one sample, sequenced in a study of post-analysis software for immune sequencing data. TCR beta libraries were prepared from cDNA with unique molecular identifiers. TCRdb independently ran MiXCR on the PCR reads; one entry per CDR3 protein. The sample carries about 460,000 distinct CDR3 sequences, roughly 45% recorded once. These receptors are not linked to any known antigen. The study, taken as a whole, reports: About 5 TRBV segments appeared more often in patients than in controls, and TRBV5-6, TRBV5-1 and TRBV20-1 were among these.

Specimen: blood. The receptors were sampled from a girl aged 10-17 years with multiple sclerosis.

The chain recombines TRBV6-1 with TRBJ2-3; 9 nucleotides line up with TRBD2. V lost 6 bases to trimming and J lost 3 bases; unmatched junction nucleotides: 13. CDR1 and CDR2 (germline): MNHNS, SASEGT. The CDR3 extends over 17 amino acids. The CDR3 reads CASRLRGLAGPTDTQYF. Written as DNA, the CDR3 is TGTGCCAGCAGGCTGCGGGGGCTAGCGGGACCGACAGATACGCAGTATTTT.

CDR3 nucleotides: TGTGCCACCCTAGCGGGAGGGCCCGCCGGGGAGCTGTTTTTT. This codes for CATLAGGPAGELFF. This rearrangement joins TRBV12-3 or TRBV12-4 to TRBJ2-2; 12 bases are shared with TRBD2. The CDR3 has 14 residues. Trimming at V came to 10 bases and at J to 6 bases, leaving 6 bases not matched to a gene.

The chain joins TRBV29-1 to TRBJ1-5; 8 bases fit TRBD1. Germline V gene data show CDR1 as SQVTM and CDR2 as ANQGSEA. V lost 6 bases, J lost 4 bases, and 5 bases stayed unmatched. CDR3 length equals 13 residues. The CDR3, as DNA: TGCAGCGTCACCCAGGGGGCGAATCAGCCCCAGCATTTT. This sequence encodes CSVTQGANQPQHF.

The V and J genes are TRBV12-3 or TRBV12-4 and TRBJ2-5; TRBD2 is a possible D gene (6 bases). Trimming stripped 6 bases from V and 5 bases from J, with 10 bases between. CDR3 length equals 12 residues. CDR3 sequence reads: CASSGGRETQYF. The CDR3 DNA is TGTGCCAGCAGCGGGGGAAGGGAGACCCAGTACTTC.

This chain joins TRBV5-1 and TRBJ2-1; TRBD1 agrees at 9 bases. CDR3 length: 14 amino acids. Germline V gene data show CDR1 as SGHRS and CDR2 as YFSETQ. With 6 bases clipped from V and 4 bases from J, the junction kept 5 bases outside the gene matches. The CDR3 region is CASNSGTGYNEQFF. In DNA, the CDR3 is TGCGCCAGCAATTCTGGGACAGGGTACAATGAGCAGTTCTTC.

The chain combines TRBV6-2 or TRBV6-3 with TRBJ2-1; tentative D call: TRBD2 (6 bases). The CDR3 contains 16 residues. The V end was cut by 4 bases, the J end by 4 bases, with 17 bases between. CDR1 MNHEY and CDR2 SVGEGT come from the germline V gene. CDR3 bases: TGTGCCAGCAGTTCTCCAACTAGCCGGGATTACAATGAGCAGTTCTTC. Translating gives CASSSPTSRDYNEQFF.

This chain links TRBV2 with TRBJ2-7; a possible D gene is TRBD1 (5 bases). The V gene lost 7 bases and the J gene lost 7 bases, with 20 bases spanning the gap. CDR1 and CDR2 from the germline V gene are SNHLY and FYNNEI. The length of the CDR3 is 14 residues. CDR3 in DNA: TGTGCCAGCACCCCCCCTCAGTCAGGGTTGGAGCAGTACTTC. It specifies CASTPPQSGLEQYF.

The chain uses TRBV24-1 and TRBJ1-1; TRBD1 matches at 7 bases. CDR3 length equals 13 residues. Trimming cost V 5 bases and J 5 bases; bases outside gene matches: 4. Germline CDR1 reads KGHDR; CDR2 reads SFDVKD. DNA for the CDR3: TGTGCCACCAGTGCGGCGGACAGGACTGAAGCTTTCTTT. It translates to CATSAADRTEAFF.

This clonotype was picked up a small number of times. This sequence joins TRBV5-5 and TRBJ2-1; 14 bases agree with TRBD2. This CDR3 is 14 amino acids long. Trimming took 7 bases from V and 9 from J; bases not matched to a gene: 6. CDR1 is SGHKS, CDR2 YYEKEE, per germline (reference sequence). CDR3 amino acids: CASGGLAGGVEQFF. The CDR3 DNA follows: TGTGCCAGCGGCGGACTAGCGGGAGGAGTTGAGCAGTTCTTC.

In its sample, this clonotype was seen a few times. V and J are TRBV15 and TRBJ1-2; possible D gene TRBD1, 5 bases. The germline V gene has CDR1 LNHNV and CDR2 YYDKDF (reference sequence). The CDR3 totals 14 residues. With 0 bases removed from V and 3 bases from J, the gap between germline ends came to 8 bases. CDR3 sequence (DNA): TGTGCCACCAGCAGAGATAGGGGTTACTATGGCTACACCTTC. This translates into CATSRDRGYYGYTF. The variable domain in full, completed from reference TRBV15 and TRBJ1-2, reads DAMVIQNPRYQVTQFGKPVTLSCSQTLNHNVMYWYQQKSSQAPKLLFHYYDKDFNNEADTPDNFQSRRPNTSFCFLDIRSPGLGDTAMYLCATSRDRGYYGYTFGSGTRLTVV.

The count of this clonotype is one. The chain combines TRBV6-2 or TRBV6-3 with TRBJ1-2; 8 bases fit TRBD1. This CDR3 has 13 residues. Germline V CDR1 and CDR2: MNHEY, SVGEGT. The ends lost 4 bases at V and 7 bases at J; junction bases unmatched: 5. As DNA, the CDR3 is TGTGCCAGCAGTTCTCAGGGGGCGTTTGGCTACACCTTC. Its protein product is CASSSQGAFGYTF.